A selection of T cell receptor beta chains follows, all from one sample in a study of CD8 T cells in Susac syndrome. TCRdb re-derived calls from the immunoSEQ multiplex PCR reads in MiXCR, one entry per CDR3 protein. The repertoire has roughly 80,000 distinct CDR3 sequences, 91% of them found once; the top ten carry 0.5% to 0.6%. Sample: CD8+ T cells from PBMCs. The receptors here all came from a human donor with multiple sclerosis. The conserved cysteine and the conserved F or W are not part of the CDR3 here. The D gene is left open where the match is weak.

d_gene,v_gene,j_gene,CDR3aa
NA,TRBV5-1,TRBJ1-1,ASSLDPLSDTEAF
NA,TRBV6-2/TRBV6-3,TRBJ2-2,ASSYRARVLTGELF
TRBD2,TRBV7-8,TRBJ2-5,ASSQPGLAGVERETQY
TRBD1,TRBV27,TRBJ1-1,ASSQGGQGGTEAF
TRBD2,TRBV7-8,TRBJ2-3,ASSSGGPRDTQY
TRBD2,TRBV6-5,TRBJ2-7,ASSAGGGGTYEQY
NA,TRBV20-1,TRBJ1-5,SARDGILSNQPQH
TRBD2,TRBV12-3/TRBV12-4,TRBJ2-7,ASRGTSVGEQY
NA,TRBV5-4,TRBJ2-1,ASSPGASEGNEQF
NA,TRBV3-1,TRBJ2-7,ASSQGLAAYEQY
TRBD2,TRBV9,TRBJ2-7,ASSPSGDTYEQY
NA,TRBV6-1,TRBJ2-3,ASSERQGLTDTQY
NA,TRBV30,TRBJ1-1,AWVRQNTEAF
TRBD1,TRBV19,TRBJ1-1,ASSGRTGGPNTEAF
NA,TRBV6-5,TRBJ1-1,ASSYSLGTEAF
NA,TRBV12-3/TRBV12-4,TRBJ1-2,ASSTTANYGYT
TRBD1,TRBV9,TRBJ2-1,ASSPGTGEHNEQF
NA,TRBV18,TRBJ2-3,ASSPWTGGTDTQY
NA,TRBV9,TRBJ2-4,ASSAWGSLEQGDIQY
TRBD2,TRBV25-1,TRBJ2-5,ASSEYGISGTRETQY
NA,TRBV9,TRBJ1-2,ASSDDSYGYT
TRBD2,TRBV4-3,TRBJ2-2,ASSERLAPNTGELF
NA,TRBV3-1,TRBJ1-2,ASSQDNGFDGQGYT
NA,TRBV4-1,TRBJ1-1,ASSYNGELNTEAF
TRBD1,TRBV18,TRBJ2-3,ASSPTGARSTDTQY
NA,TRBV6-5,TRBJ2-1,ASSYSRLTGLSDEQF
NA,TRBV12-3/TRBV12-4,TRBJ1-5,ASSTTGSNQPQH
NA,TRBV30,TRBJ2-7,AWREPGEQY
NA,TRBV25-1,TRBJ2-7,ASSESQGPLREQY
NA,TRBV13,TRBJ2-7,ASSPFGGGFNEQY
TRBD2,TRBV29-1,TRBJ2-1,SVVGGARGNEQF
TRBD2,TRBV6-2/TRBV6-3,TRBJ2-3,ASSETSGGGIDTQY
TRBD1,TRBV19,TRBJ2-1,ASSIGTGGHNEQF
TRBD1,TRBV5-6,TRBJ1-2,ASSPLDRVAYGYT
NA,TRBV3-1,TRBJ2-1,ASSPRGSSYNEQF
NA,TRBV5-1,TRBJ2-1,ASSLVGGAGNEQF
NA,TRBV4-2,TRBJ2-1,ASSQDKGRRGEQF
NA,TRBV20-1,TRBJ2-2,SARGGPGTGELF
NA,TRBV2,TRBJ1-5,ASSEYRGNQPQH
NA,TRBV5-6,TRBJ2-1,ASSWGGAYNEQF
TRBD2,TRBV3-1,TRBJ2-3,ASSQDRTSGHTQY
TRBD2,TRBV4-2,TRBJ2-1,ASSQDGGLAFEQF
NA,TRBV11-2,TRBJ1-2,ASSSGQFAGYT
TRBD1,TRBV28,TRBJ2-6,ASSLYNRGSGANVLT
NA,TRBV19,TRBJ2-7,ASSSGSYEQY
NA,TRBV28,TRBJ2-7,ASSEPSYEQY
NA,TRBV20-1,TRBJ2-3,SAAQGPTQDTQY
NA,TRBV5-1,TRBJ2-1,ASSLGWGTFEQF
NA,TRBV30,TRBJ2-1,AWSVGGALSLNEQF
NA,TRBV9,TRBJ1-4,ASSLGSLGEKLF
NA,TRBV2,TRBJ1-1,ASSYGTPGTEAS
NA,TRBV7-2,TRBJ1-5,ASSLRQGNQPQH
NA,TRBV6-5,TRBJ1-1,ASSQGWTEAF
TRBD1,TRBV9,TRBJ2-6,ASSASGGSGANVLT
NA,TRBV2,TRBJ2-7,ASSEAQALEQY